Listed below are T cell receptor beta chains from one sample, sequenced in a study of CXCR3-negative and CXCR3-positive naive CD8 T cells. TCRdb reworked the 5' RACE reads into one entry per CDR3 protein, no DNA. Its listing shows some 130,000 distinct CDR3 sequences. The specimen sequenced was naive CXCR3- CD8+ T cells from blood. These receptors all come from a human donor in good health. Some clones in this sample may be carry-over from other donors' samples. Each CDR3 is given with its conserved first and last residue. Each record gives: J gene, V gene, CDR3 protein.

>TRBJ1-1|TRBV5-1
CASSLPTADTEAFF
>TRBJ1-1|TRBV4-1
CASSQGTEDPFF
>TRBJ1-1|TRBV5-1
CASSLGSLNTEAFF
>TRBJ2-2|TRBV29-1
CSYPGDNTGELFF
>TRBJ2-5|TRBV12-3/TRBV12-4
CASSLGRETQYF
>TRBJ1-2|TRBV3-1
CASSQTELYGYTF
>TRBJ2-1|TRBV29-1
CSVATGGVEQFF
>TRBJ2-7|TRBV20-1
CSARERGTGYYEQYF
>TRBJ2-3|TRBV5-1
CASSPGTGGLGDTQYF
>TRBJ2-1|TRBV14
CASSHPSNEQFF
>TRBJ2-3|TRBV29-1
CSGDTGVSTDTQYF
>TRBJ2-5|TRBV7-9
CASSPRTSGETQETQYF
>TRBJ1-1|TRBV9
CASSAGAGKAFF
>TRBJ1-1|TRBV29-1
CSVTPQGVGFEAFF
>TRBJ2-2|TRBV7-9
CASSLPGELFF
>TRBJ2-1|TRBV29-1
CSVVGVPGQFF
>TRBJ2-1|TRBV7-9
CASSLGLAGPRYNEQFF
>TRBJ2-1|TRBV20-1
CSASFVEGRENEQFF
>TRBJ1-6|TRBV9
CASSVVRDQGPLHF
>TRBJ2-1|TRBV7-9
CASSLGIHSPNEQFF
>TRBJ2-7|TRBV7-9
CASSRMAVRDYEQYF
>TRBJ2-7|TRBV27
CASSFGTGWNEQYF
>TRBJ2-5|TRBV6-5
CASSYSVGTHQETQYF
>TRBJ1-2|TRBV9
CASSAGRLYGYTF
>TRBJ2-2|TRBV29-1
CSVEGNTGGLFF
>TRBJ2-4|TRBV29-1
CSVERTGEQAKNIQYF
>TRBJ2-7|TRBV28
CASSLVSGRPSYEQYF
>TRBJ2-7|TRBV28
CASSPRQNSYEQYF
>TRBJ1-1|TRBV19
CASTPASQPEAFF